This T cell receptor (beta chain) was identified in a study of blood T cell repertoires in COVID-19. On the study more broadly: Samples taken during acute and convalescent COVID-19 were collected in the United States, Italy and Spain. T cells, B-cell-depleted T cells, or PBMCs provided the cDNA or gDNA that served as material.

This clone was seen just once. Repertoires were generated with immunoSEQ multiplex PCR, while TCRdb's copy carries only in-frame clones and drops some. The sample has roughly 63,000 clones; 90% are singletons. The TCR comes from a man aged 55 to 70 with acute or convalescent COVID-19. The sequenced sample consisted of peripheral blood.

The CDR3 nucleotides are TGTGCCAGCAGTAAGGACAGCGGAAACACCATATATTTT. Translation: CASSKDSGNTIYF. The V and J genes are TRBV6-1 and TRBJ1-3; TRBD1 is a possible D gene (6 bases). The CDR3 contains 13 residues. Trimming took 5 bases from V and 4 from J, leaving 9 bases between them. Germline V gene sequence: CDR1 MNHNS, CDR2 SASEGT.